The rows below give T cell receptor beta chains drawn from one sample of a study of T cell responses to AZD1222 COVID-19 vaccine. Data came from immunoSEQ multiplex PCR; TCRdb stores just in-frame clones and leaves some out. The sample includes 140,000 to 150,000 clones, roughly 87% seen only once; the top ten take around 5%. This material consisted of peripheral blood, taken on day 0 of AZD1222 vaccination. The source of these receptors is an adult in good health. CDR3s include the opening cysteine and the closing phenylalanine or tryptophan. D genes are given only for firm matches. Clone size, where shown, is once, few, many, or a class for clones that have expanded.

TRBV12-3/TRBV12-4	.	13	TRBD1	TRBJ1-2	CASHPWTGRGYTF	TGTGCCAGTCACCCTTGGACAGGGAGGGGCTACACCTTC
TRBV5-4	.	16	TRBD2	TRBJ2-1	CASSPGLAGGENEQFF	TGTGCCAGCAGCCCTGGACTAGCGGGAGGGGAAAATGAGCAGTTCTTC
TRBV7-6	.	13	.	TRBJ2-7	CASSLESGHEQYF	TGTGCCAGCAGCTTAGAATCAGGGCACGAGCAGTACTTC
TRBV10-1	.	17	.	TRBJ1-6	CASSESGTFVDHSPLHF	TGCGCCAGCAGTGAGTCCGGGACGTTCGTTGACCATTCACCCCTCCACTTT
TRBV12-3/TRBV12-4	.	13	.	TRBJ1-5	CASRLNRNQPQHF	TGTGCCAGCAGACTGAATCGGAATCAGCCCCAGCATTTT
TRBV28	.	17	.	TRBJ1-5	CASSFQDRQLSNQPQHF	TGTGCCAGCAGTTTTCAAGACAGGCAGCTTAGCAATCAGCCCCAGCATTTT
TRBV5-6	.	14	.	TRBJ2-7	CASSLMGRGDEQYF	TGTGCCAGCAGCTTGATGGGGCGCGGGGACGAGCAGTACTTC
TRBV4-1	.	14	.	TRBJ2-1	CASSQVVGPDEQFF	TGCGCCAGCAGCCAAGTTGTGGGTCCAGATGAGCAGTTCTTC
TRBV18	.	15	.	TRBJ1-6	CASSPRVKTDSPLHF	TGTGCCAGCTCCCCCCGTGTAAAAACGGATTCACCCCTCCACTTT
TRBV7-3	.	16	TRBD2	TRBJ2-1	CASSSTSGASYNEQFF	TGTGCCAGCAGCTCGACTAGCGGAGCCTCCTACAATGAGCAGTTCTTC
TRBV6-5	.	12	TRBD1	TRBJ1-1	CASSRDRGTAFF	TGTGCCAGCAGCAGAGACAGGGGGACAGCTTTCTTT
TRBV6-4	.	13	.	TRBJ2-2	CASSDGNTGELFF	TGTGCCAGCAGTGACGGGAACACCGGGGAGCTGTTTTTT
TRBV7-2	.	17	.	TRBJ2-3	CASSLSGRGQGTDTQYF	TGTGCCAGCAGCTTATCGGGCCGTGGTCAGGGGACAGATACGCAGTATTTT
TRBV6-5	.	13	.	TRBJ1-2	CASSSPGDRSYTF	TGTGCCAGCAGTTCGCCGGGAGATCGTAGCTACACCTTC
TRBV5-6	.	14	.	TRBJ1-2	CASSSTGTTSGYTF	TGTGCCAGCAGCTCTACCGGGACAACCTCAGGCTACACCTTC
TRBV29-1	.	12	.	TRBJ1-1	CSLLQGGTEAFF	TGCAGCCTCCTTCAAGGGGGCACTGAAGCTTTCTTT
TRBV28	.	13	.	TRBJ1-1	CASRGTWDTEAFF	TGTGCCAGCAGGGGGACCTGGGACACTGAAGCTTTCTTT
TRBV12-3/TRBV12-4	.	13	TRBD1	TRBJ2-7	CASRDRGTYEQYF	TGTGCCAGCCGGGACAGGGGGACCTACGAGCAGTACTTC
TRBV28	.	15	TRBD2	TRBJ2-2	CASSPPTSTAGELFF	TGTGCCAGCAGTCCCCCGACTAGCACGGCCGGGGAGCTGTTTTTT
TRBV7-7	.	15	.	TRBJ1-3	CASSLNRLSGNTIYF	TGTGCCAGCAGCTTAAACAGGCTTTCTGGAAACACCATATATTTT
TRBV9	.	14	TRBD1	TRBJ1-2	CASSVGRTGDGYTF	TGTGCCAGCAGCGTAGGAAGGACAGGGGACGGCTACACCTTC
TRBV24-1	.	12	TRBD2	TRBJ2-1	CATGLALNEQFF	TGTGCCACCGGACTAGCTCTTAATGAGCAGTTCTTC
TRBV18	.	14	.	TRBJ1-1	CASSPVGKNTEAFF	TGTGCCAGCTCACCAGTAGGGAAGAACACTGAAGCTTTCTTT
TRBV9	.	15	TRBD1	TRBJ1-1	CASSQWGQGATEAFF	TGTGCCAGCAGCCAATGGGGACAGGGGGCCACTGAAGCTTTCTTT
TRBV3-1/TRBV3-2	.	13	.	TRBJ2-3	CASSQGAGGTQYF	TGTGCCAGCAGCCAAGGTGCTGGGGGTACGCAGTATTTT
TRBV7-2	.	12	.	TRBJ2-3	CATRRDTDTQYF	TGTGCCACCCGAAGGGACACAGATACGCAGTATTTT
TRBV9	once	14	.	TRBJ2-3	CASSPIIHTDTQYF	TGTGCCAGCAGTCCAATTATCCACACAGATACGCAGTATTTT
TRBV5-1	.	14	.	TRBJ2-7	CASSGPTSSYEQYF	TGCGCCAGCAGCGGTCCCACCAGCTCCTACGAGCAGTACTTC
TRBV6-5	.	13	.	TRBJ1-1	CASTNHGGAEAFF	TGTGCCAGCACCAACCATGGGGGCGCTGAAGCTTTCTTT
TRBV21-1	once	16	.	TRBJ2-7	CASSKTSGSFAYEQYF	TGTGCCAGCAGCAAGACTAGCGGGAGCTTTGCCTACGAGCAGTACTTC
TRBV28	.	15	TRBD2	TRBJ2-5	CASSLRTSLGQTQYF	TGTGCCAGCAGTTTAAGGACTAGCCTAGGGCAGACCCAGTACTTC
TRBV12-3/TRBV12-4	.	11	.	TRBJ2-5	CASSSWGAQYF	TGTGCCAGCAGTTCTTGGGGGGCCCAGTACTTC
TRBV10-2	.	16	TRBD2	TRBJ2-3	CASRTSGRATVDTQYF	TGCGCCAGCAGGACTAGCGGGAGGGCCACGGTAGATACGCAGTATTTT
TRBV5-4	.	13	.	TRBJ1-1	CASSDDPNTEAFF	TGTGCCAGCAGCGATGACCCGAACACTGAAGCTTTCTTT
TRBV6-1	.	14	TRBD1	TRBJ1-6	CASSEGQGDSPLHF	TGTGCCAGCAGTGAAGGTCAGGGGGATTCACCCCTCCACTTT
TRBV27	.	14	.	TRBJ1-2	CASSRISGNYGYTF	TGTGCCAGCAGTCGGATATCGGGGAACTATGGCTACACCTTC
TRBV5-1	.	14	TRBD1	TRBJ2-1	CASSPGQGIDEQFF	TGCGCCAGCAGCCCGGGACAGGGTATCGATGAGCAGTTCTTC
TRBV6-6	.	13	.	TRBJ1-5	CASSNYSNQPQHF	TGTGCCAGCAGCAACTATAGCAATCAGCCCCAGCATTTT
TRBV9	.	21	TRBD1	TRBJ2-3	CASSGSRTGGGGSLKGDTQYF	TGTGCCAGCAGCGGAAGTAGGACAGGGGGCGGCGGGTCACTAAAAGGGGATACGCAGTATTTT
TRBV11-3	.	13	.	TRBJ1-6	CASSLDWRSPLHF	TGTGCCAGCAGCTTAGATTGGCGGTCACCCCTCCACTTT
TRBV7-9	.	13	.	TRBJ1-1	CASSPRRATEAFF	TGTGCCAGCAGCCCAAGAAGGGCCACTGAAGCTTTCTTT
TRBV21-1	.	20	.	TRBJ1-1	CASSADSHGQLWGLNTEAFF	TGTGCCAGCAGCGCCGACAGCCACGGCCAACTATGGGGCTTGAACACTGAAGCTTTCTTT
TRBV2	.	13	TRBD2	TRBJ2-7	CASHWREADEQYF	TGTGCCAGCCATTGGCGGGAGGCGGACGAGCAGTACTTC
TRBV4-2	once	17	TRBD2	TRBJ2-3	CASSQGWTSGRADTQYF	TGTGCCAGCAGCCAAGGGTGGACTAGCGGGAGGGCCGATACGCAGTATTTT
TRBV9	.	13	.	TRBJ2-3	CASSVAYEDTQYF	TGTGCCAGCAGCGTAGCTTATGAAGATACGCAGTATTTT
TRBV11-2	.	16	TRBD2	TRBJ2-7	CASSFSGWEGAYEQYF	TGTGCCAGCAGCTTTTCGGGTTGGGAGGGAGCCTACGAGCAGTACTTC